This passage covers 29 T cell receptor beta chains from one sample sequenced in a study of T cells in Graves' hyperthyroidism and ophthalmopathy. Authors of the study amplified TCR beta CDR3 regions from RNA transcripts. With the HTBI primer set, the TCR CDR3 went through a first round of RT-PCR. Each CDR3 protein gets one entry after TCRdb re-called the multiplex PCR reads with MiXCR. The repertoire has 550,000 to 600,000 distinct CDR3 sequences, approximately 14% of them found once; the top ten carry around 7%. The specimen sequenced was blood. The origin of the receptors is a woman aged 18 to 35 with Graves' ophthalmopathy.

The chain has TRBV27 and TRBJ2-1, with 9 nucleotides matching TRBD2. The CDR3 totals 12 residues. In germline, CDR1 is MNHEY, CDR2 SMNVEV (reference sequence). V shed 9 bases, J shed 7 bases, and the junction held 4 bases outside the gene matches. The CDR3 sequence: CARTSGWNEQFF. In DNA form, the CDR3 reads TGTGCCAGAACTAGCGGGTGGAATGAGCAGTTCTTC.

In this sample, this clonotype turned up many times. This chain uses TRBV5-6 with TRBJ1-1, with 7 positions matching TRBD1. Germline-derived CDR1 and CDR2 are SGHDT and YYEEEE. CDR3 length: 14 residues. Trimming cost V 4 bases and J 3 bases; bases outside gene matches: 6. For the CDR3, the DNA is TGTGCCAGCAGCGTGGGACAGAGGGACACTGAAGCTTTCTTT. It specifies CASSVGQRDTEAFF. The full variable domain, with the rest looked up from reference TRBV5-6 and TRBJ1-1, is DAGVTQSPTHLIKTRGQQVTLRCSPKSGHDTVSWYQQALGQGPQFIFQYYEEEERQRGNFPDRFSGHQFPNYSSELNVNALLLGDSALYLCASSVGQRDTEAFFGQGTRLTVV.

Details on this clonotype: The junction shows a germline mismatch at one end, possibly a read error. The chain combines TRBV9 with TRBJ2-1; 7 bases map to TRBD2. The germline gives CDR1 SGDLS, CDR2 YYNGEE. This CDR3 spans 14 amino acids. CDR3 protein: CASSQVRERNEQFF. The CDR3 DNA follows: TGCGCCAGCAGCCAGGTGCGGGAGAGAAATGAGCAGTTCTTC.

This clonotype was seen ten or more times. V is TRBV12-3 or TRBV12-4 and J is TRBJ2-7; D ambiguous. This CDR3 spans 13 amino acids. V lost 5 bases, J lost 6 bases, and 14 bases lay in between. CDR3 protein: CASSQMTRSEQYF. The CDR3 coding sequence is TGTGCCAGCAGTCAAATGACAAGGAGCGAGCAGTACTTC.

This clonotype was seen ten or more times. This chain links TRBV6-1 with TRBJ1-6; D is undetermined. Trimming took 5 bases from V and 9 from J, leaving 14 bases between them. This CDR3 spans 14 amino acids. Germline V CDR1 and CDR2: MNHNS, SASEGT. The CDR3 is CASSYGSGTSPLHF. For the CDR3, the DNA is TGTGCCAGCAGTTACGGGTCAGGAACTTCACCCCTCCACTTT.

There are many counts of this clonotype. The V call is TRBV7-8, the J call TRBJ1-2; D unclear. V was clipped by 3 bases and J by 2 bases, with 7 bases between them. CDR1 is SGHVS and CDR2 is FQNEAQ in the germline V gene. There are 13 residues in the CDR3. CDR3 DNA sequence: TGTGCCAGCAGCTTGTACGTGAACTATGGCTACACCTTC. It specifies CASSLYVNYGYTF.

In this sample, this clonotype turned up a few times. This rearrangement joins TRBV12-3 or TRBV12-4 to TRBJ2-6; no clear D. V lost 8 bases, J lost 0 bases, and 17 bases lay in between. The CDR3 consists of 17 residues. CDR3 sequence reads: CASLTWGWDSGANVLTF. DNA of the CDR3: TGTGCCAGCCTCACATGGGGTTGGGACTCTGGGGCCAACGTCCTGACTTTC.

The rearrangement links TRBV6-5 to TRBJ2-2; 8 bases map to TRBD1. The CDR3 totals 16 residues. V lost 0 bases to trimming and J lost 4 bases; unmatched junction nucleotides: 4. Germline values: CDR1 MNHEY, CDR2 SVGAGI. CDR3 coding DNA: TGTGCCAGCAGTTACTCGCGGGACAGGACCACCGGGGAGCTGTTTTTT. Translation: CASSYSRDRTTGELFF.

In this sample, this clonotype turned up many times. The chain has TRBV6-1 and TRBJ1-2; 8 bases fit TRBD1. The CDR3 is 17 amino acids. CDR1 MNHNS and CDR2 SASEGT come from the germline V gene. The V and J ends lost 6 bases and 4 bases, in that order; junction bases with no gene match: 16. The CDR3 bases are TGTGCCAGCAGGGACTGGGACAGGAGCCACCACTTCTATGGCTACACCTTC. Encoded protein: CASRDWDRSHHFYGYTF.

The table lists this clonotype with many counts. V and J are TRBV6-1 and TRBJ2-5; D call uncertain. The CDR3 spans 11 residues. Per germline, CDR1 MNHNS and CDR2 SASEGT. V dropped 8 bases and J dropped 4 bases, with 8 bases sitting between them. This CDR3 reads CASGPSETQYF. The CDR3 DNA is TGTGCCAGCGGCCCGTCAGAGACCCAGTACTTC.

This clonotype was seen ten or more times. This chain joins TRBV28 and TRBJ2-7; 10 bases line up with TRBD1. With V trimmed by 2 bases and J by 2 bases, 3 bases remained unmatched. The CDR3 is made up of 15 amino acids. CDR1 and CDR2 from the germline V gene are MDHEN and SYDVKM. The CDR3 region is CASSLRDRGPYEQYF. The CDR3, as DNA: TGTGCCAGCAGTTTAAGGGACAGGGGACCCTACGAGCAGTACTTC.

This clonotype was seen ten or more times. This sequence joins TRBV11-3 and TRBJ2-1; D tentatively reads TRBD1 or TRBD2 (6 bases each). This CDR3 spans 18 amino acids. Germline V gives CDR1 SGHNT, CDR2 YENEEA. V was pared by 4 bases and J by 1 base, with 20 bases between. CDR3 bases: TGTGCCAGCAGCTCCAACCGGAGGGGTAGGGGGTCCTACAATGAGCAGTTCTTC. Protein: CASSSNRRGRGSYNEQFF. Variable domain in full (rest from reference TRBV11-3 and TRBJ2-1): EAGVVQSPRYKIIEKKQPVAFWCNPISGHNTLYWYLQNLGQGPELLIRYENEEAVDDSQLPKDRFSAERLKGVDSTLKIQPAELGDSAVYLCASSSNRRGRGSYNEQFFGPGTRLTVL.

This clonotype was detected many times. The chain uses TRBV4-1 and TRBJ2-7; 10 bases are a match to TRBD1. CDR1 and CDR2 from the germline V gene are MGHRA and YSYEKL. V was clipped by 3 bases and J by 2 bases; unmatched bases: 4. The CDR3 runs to 15 residues. The CDR3 DNA sequence: TGCGCCAGCAGCCACCGGGACAGGGGTGCCTACGAGCAGTACTTC. It specifies CASSHRDRGAYEQYF.

This clonotype appeared many times. The V call is TRBV7-2, the J call TRBJ2-7, with 9 bases identical to TRBD2. The trim removed 5 bases at V and 4 bases at J, leaving 9 bases unmatched. Germline assignment: CDR1 SGHTA and CDR2 FQGNSA. The CDR3 contains 15 residues. CDR3 loop: CASSPSAGGGYEQYF. In DNA, the CDR3 is TGTGCCAGCAGCCCTAGTGCGGGAGGGGGGTACGAGCAGTACTTC.

The sample holds many counts of this clonotype. The rearrangement links TRBV12-3 or TRBV12-4 to TRBJ2-3; D unclear. V dropped 6 bases and J dropped 4 bases, with 11 bases sitting between them. The CDR3 runs 13 residues. The CDR3 DNA follows: TGTGCCAGCAGCCTGACTTTCGCAGATACGCAGTATTTT. Protein sequence: CASSLTFADTQYF.

This clonotype was seen ten or more times. The V call is TRBV7-9, the J call TRBJ2-3; 12 nucleotides agree with TRBD2. This CDR3 region has 16 residues. The J segment lost 0 bases and the V segment lost 4 bases, leaving 2 bases of the junction unmatched. In germline, CDR1 is SEHNR, CDR2 FQNEAQ (reference sequence). CDR3: CASSSGLAGSTDTQYF. The CDR3 nucleotides read TGTGCCAGCAGCTCGGGACTAGCGGGTAGCACAGATACGCAGTATTTT.

This chain connects TRBV11-3 to TRBJ2-7, with TRBD2 as a possible D gene (6 bases). This CDR3 is built from 16 residues. Trimming removed 3 bases at V and 4 bases at J, with 19 bases between. Germline V lookup: CDR1 SGHNT, CDR2 YENEEA. The CDR3 bases are TGTGCCAGCAGCTTCCCCGACCGGCGGGATGGGTACGAGCAGTACTTC. It yields the protein CASSFPDRRDGYEQYF.

The chain links TRBV3-1 to TRBJ1-2, with 7 bases matching TRBD1. Germline CDR1 reads LGHDT; CDR2 reads YNNKEL (reference sequence). V lost 0 bases, J lost 14 bases, and 9 bases stayed unmatched. The CDR3 sequence is 13 residues long. This chain's CDR3 is CASSQEEQGTGTF. CDR3 nucleotides: TGTGCCAGCAGCCAAGAAGAACAGGGGACCGGGACCTTC.

This clonotype was counted at least ten times. The chain couples TRBV29-1 to TRBJ2-1; D gene unclear. Germline CDR1 is SQVTM and CDR2 is ANQGSEA. The CDR3 sequence is 13 residues long. V lost 3 bases to trimming and J lost 8 bases, with 14 bases between them. The CDR3 reads CSVDSQLLDEQFF. CDR3 DNA sequence: TGCAGCGTTGATTCCCAGCTCTTGGATGAGCAGTTCTTC.

J is TRBJ2-7 and V is TRBV19; 10 nucleotides align to TRBD2. The CDR3 is 17 amino acids. V trimming: 0 bases; J trimming: 3 bases; junction bases outside the gene matches: 8. In germline, CDR1 is LNHDA, CDR2 SQIVND (reference sequence). CDR3: CASSIEASGSHVYEQYF. In nucleotides, the CDR3 is TGTGCCAGTAGTATAGAGGCTAGCGGGAGTCATGTCTACGAGCAGTACTTC.

This clonotype was observed a few times. The J gene is TRBJ2-1, the V gene TRBV29-1; unclear D gene. Germline V gene sequence: CDR1 SQVTM, CDR2 ANQGSEA. V was clipped by 2 bases and J by 13 bases, with 6 bases between them. This CDR3 region has 9 residues. The CDR3 nucleotides are TGCAGCGTTGAACCCTCTCAGTTCTTC. Translated: CSVEPSQFF.

The chain links TRBV6-1 to TRBJ2-4; the D is unclear. V was clipped by 4 bases and J by 4 bases, with 5 bases between them. The CDR3 sequence is 12 residues long. Germline V gives CDR1 MNHNS, CDR2 SASEGT. The CDR3 reads CASSVRKNIQYF. The CDR3, as DNA: TGTGCCAGCAGTGTAAGGAAAAACATTCAGTACTTC.

V and J are TRBV7-9 and TRBJ1-2; 8 bases agree with TRBD1. Trimming removed 5 bases from V and 4 bases from J; junction bases left unmatched: 6. Germline CDR1 SEHNR, CDR2 FQNEAQ (reference sequence). The CDR3 contains 14 residues. DNA for the CDR3: TGTGCCAGCAGCCTTTTTGGACAGGGCTATGGCTACACCTTC. Amino acid sequence: CASSLFGQGYGYTF.

Many counts were recorded for this clonotype. V and J are TRBV12-3 or TRBV12-4 and TRBJ1-1; TRBD1 matches at 8 bases. Losses at the gene ends were 4 bases for V and 1 base for J; bases not matched to a gene: 2. The CDR3 spans 14 residues. CDR3 in DNA: TGTGCCAGCAGTTGGACAGGGCAGAACACTGAAGCTTTCTTT. Translation: CASSWTGQNTEAFF.

This clonotype was counted at least ten times. The V gene is TRBV28, the J gene TRBJ2-3; D is ambiguous. This CDR3 comprises 13 residues. With 8 bases removed from V and 0 bases from J, the gap between germline ends came to 9 bases. CDR1 and CDR2 (germline): MDHEN, SYDVKM. The chain's CDR3 is CASSTDSTDTQYF. The DNA of the CDR3 is TGTGCCAGCTCCACAGATAGCACAGATACGCAGTATTTT. Full variable domain (missing parts from reference TRBV28 and TRBJ2-3): DVKVTQSSRYLVKRTGEKVFLECVQDMDHENMFWYRQDPGLGLRLIYFSYDVKMKEKGDIPEGYSVSREKKERFSLILESASTNQTSMYLCASSTDSTDTQYFGPGTRLTVL.

This clonotype was recorded at least ten times. The J gene is TRBJ1-1, the V gene TRBV6-5; TRBD1 might be the D (6 bases). Germline CDR1 reads MNHEY; CDR2 reads SVGAGI. The CDR3 is made up of 15 amino acids. Trimming shortened V by 2 bases and J by 0 bases, and 10 bases separated the two germline ends. CDR3 in amino acids: CASSYRTVMNTEAFF. The CDR3 region has the DNA TGTGCCAGCAGTTACCGGACAGTCATGAACACTGAAGCTTTCTTT.

This clonotype was recorded at least ten times. The rearrangement joins TRBV18 to TRBJ1-1; D remains ambiguous. The germline V gene encodes CDR1 KGHSH and CDR2 LQKENI. The CDR3 consists of 12 residues. Deletions cut 3 bases from V and 11 bases from J, with 13 bases between. CDR3 DNA: TGTGCCAGCTCACCCATTGAGGTCTCGGCTTTCTTT. Translated, it gives CASSPIEVSAFF.

This clonotype was observed at least ten times. The chain recombines TRBV7-2 with TRBJ2-1; 16 bases line up with TRBD2. Germline lookup yields CDR1 SGHTA and CDR2 FQGNSA. After removal of 1 base from V and 12 bases from J, the junction contained 12 bases not matched to a gene. CDR3 length: 18 amino acids. The CDR3 nucleotides are TGTGCCAGCAGCTTAGTCCGTTCCGGGACTAGCGGGAGGGGGGGGCAGTTCTTC. It yields the protein CASSLVRSGTSGRGGQFF.

This clonotype was observed a few times. As DNA, the CDR3 is TGCGCCAGCAGCCAAGGGGACAGGGGACAGACCCAGTACTTC. As protein: CASSQGDRGQTQYF. The rearrangement links TRBV4-1 to TRBJ2-5; 10 nucleotides match TRBD1. Unmatched junction bases numbered 2, after V lost 1 base and J lost 6 bases. CDR3 length equals 14 residues. Germline assignment: CDR1 MGHRA and CDR2 YSYEKL.